This T cell receptor beta chain was observed in a study of cytomegalovirus exposure and HLA in healthy donors. This CDR3 comprises 13 residues. After removal of 4 bases from V and 5 bases from J, the junction contained 5 bases not matched to a gene. Looked up from germline, CDR1 is SQVTM and CDR2 is ANQGSEA. It was with 60 Vbeta and 13 Jbeta primers that the PCR ran. Assay used: immunoSEQ multiplex PCR; TCRdb lists only in-frame clones, some missing. The sample lists more than 60,000 clones, around 80% occurring once. General study points: Many donors carried some public TCRs, although rarity characterized most TCR sequences.

Worth noting for this clone: Its antigen remains unknown.

The TCR was taken from a young woman in good health and CMV-seronegative. The V gene is TRBV29-1, the J gene TRBJ2-5, with 9 bases lining up with TRBD1. Sequencing input: PBMCs. This chain's CDR3 is CSVVQGASETQYF. DNA for the CDR3: TGCAGCGTTGTACAGGGGGCAAGTGAGACCCAGTACTTC.